The entry below gives a single TCR beta chain sequence along with its context. Its antigen remains unknown. Splitting the CD4+ cells yielded a CD45RA+ naive subset and a CD45RA-negative memory subset. The data stem from a study of shared clonotypes between healthy human individuals. Notes on the study in general: Estimated clonotype richness was generally higher in naive than memory subsets. Clonotypes shared by all four donors outscored non-shared clonotypes in generation probability.

Measured with immunoSEQ multiplex PCR; TCRdb has only the in-frame clones, and not every one. The data contain about 360,000 clones, over 70% of them singletons. Losses at the gene ends were 2 bases for V and 5 bases for J; bases not matched to a gene: 11. The length of the CDR3 is 17 residues. Germline assignment: CDR1 SGHVS and CDR2 FQNEAQ. This clonotype was sampled from a man aged 30 to 39 in good health. V usage is TRBV7-8 and J usage is TRBJ1-5, with 8 positions matching TRBD1. Sequenced material: memory CD4+ T cells sorted from blood. Subset here: CD45RA-negative fraction. CDR3 region: CASSLRFIGQGDQPQHF. CDR3 DNA sequence: TGTGCCAGCAGCTTAAGGTTTATAGGACAGGGTGATCAGCCCCAGCATTTT.